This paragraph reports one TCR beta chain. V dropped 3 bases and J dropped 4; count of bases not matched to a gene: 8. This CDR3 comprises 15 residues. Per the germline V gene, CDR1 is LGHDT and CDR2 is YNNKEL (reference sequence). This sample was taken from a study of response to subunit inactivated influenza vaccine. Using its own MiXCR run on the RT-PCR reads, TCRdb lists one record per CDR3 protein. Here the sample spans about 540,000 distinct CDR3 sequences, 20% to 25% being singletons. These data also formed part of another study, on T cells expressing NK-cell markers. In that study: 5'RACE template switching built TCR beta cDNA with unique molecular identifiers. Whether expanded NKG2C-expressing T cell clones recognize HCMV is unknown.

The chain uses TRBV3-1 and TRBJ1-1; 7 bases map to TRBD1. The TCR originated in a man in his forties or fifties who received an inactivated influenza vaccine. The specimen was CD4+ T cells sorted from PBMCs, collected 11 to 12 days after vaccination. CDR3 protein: CASSQIRGLGTEAFF. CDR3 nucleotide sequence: TGTGCCAGCAGCCAGATTAGGGGGCTCGGCACTGAAGCTTTCTTT.